Listed here are 11 T cell receptor beta chains from one sample, sequenced in a study of T cells expressing NK-cell markers. TCRdb derives one entry per CDR3 protein from the 5' RACE reads, leaving out DNA. This sample carries under 500,000 distinct CDR3 sequences, with 7.3% going to the ten biggest clones. Sequencing used blood T cells: a sorted CD56 or NKG2C T cell subset, CD4+ or CD8+ T cells, or bulk PBMC T cells (not recorded which). The receptors were gathered from a woman between 18 and 75 years old in good health.

This chain uses TRBV2 with TRBJ2-3. Germline values: CDR1 SNHLY, CDR2 FYNNEI. This CDR3 is 16 amino acids long. CDR3 residues: CASSAFGQLSTDTQYF.

The V and J genes are TRBV13 and TRBJ1-2; TCRdb reports TRBD1, a call that lacks DNA to check it against. The CDR3 totals 15 residues. Germline V gives CDR1 PRHDT, CDR2 FYEKMQ (reference sequence). The CDR3 region is CASSPGTGGDYGYTF.

The genes are TRBV6-1 and TRBJ2-6; TCRdb indicates TRBD1, and absent DNA this call remains unverified. Germline-derived CDR1 and CDR2 are MNHNS and SASEGT. CDR3 size: 17 residues. CDR3 loop: CASSEDRDNSGANVLTF.

The chain recombines TRBV20-1 with TRBJ2-4; there is no DNA to check the TCRdb D call of TRBD2. The CDR3 spans 14 residues. Germline V gives CDR1 DFQATT, CDR2 SNEGSKA (reference sequence). Here the CDR3 reads CSASAGGRGNIQYF.

The chain is built from TRBV5-6 and TRBJ1-1. The length of the CDR3 is 14 residues. Germline V CDR1 and CDR2: SGHDT, YYEEEE. This CDR3 reads CASSRGFSGAEAFF.

The V and J genes are TRBV5-1 and TRBJ2-1; with no DNA, the TCRdb D assignment of TRBD2 cannot be verified. The CDR3 spans 16 residues. From germline, CDR1 is SGHRS and CDR2 YFSETQ. This chain's CDR3 is CASSLYPTSGDNEQFF.

The rearrangement uses TRBV10-1 and TRBJ2-2. CDR1 WNHNN and CDR2 SYGVQD come from the germline V gene (reference sequence). The CDR3 length is 16 residues. The CDR3 loop reads CASSESTADETGELFF.

V is TRBV29-1 and J is TRBJ2-7; TCRdb gives TRBD1 as the D gene, but with no DNA this cannot be confirmed. Germline V gene data show CDR1 as SQVTM and CDR2 as ANQGSEA. The CDR3 length is 14 residues. The CDR3 protein is CSVSQGRSSYKQYF.

The V and J genes are TRBV2 and TRBJ2-3. CDR3 length equals 16 residues. The germline gives CDR1 SNHLY, CDR2 FYNNEI. CDR3 sequence reads: CASRGTWMVSTDTQYF.

The chain combines TRBV4-2 with TRBJ2-5; TCRdb lists TRBD2, though no DNA is available to test this call. The CDR3 runs 14 residues. Germline V gene data show CDR1 as LGHNA and CDR2 as YNFKEQ. This CDR3 is CASSQVLAQETQYF.

This chain uses TRBV6-2 or TRBV6-3 with TRBJ2-2. Germline loops: CDR1 MNHEY, CDR2 SVGEGT. This CDR3 is 12 amino acids long. CDR3 sequence: CASSYKTGELFF.